These 15 T cell receptor beta chains were sequenced from one sample in a study of regulatory T cells in long-lasting Graves disease (dated by TCRdb to the early 2020s). Libraries were built with multiplex PCR. The sequencer was an Illumina HiSeq 4000. To build TCR beta libraries, CDR3 regions were amplified by Arm-PCR using iRepertoire HTBI primers. Using fastp at Q25 and MiXCR, TCRdb reprocessed the public reads and kept productive beta chains. Every CDR3 protein is listed once, alongside the most common genes and DNA of its rows. The sample data list more than 350,000 distinct CDR3 sequences, and around 20% of these were observed just once. More than 13% of the sample lies in the top ten. The time point label of this sample denotes: persistent/refractory GD, antithyroid drugs over 5 years with positive TRAb. For both TCR sequencing and RNA sequencing, RNA was extracted from PBMCs in TRIzol. The sample consisted of peripheral blood mononuclear cells (PBMCs), taken when the disease was refractory, from a patient treated with antithyroid drugs. The receptors here all came from a female donor with Graves disease.

The chain joins TRBV20-1 to TRBJ2-1; D is undetermined. The CDR3 is made up of 14 amino acids. The V end was cut by 7 bases, the J end by 0 bases, with 13 bases between. CDR1 and CDR2 (germline): DFQATT, SNEGSKA (reference sequence). CDR3: CSVRHESSYNEQFF. The CDR3 DNA follows: TGCAGTGTCCGACACGAGAGCTCCTACAATGAGCAGTTCTTC.

The CDR3 spells CASSLTGLAGSEQFF. The CDR3 DNA sequence: TGTGCCAGCAGCCTCACGGGACTAGCAGGGAGTGAGCAGTTCTTC. V gene TRBV14 combines with J gene TRBJ2-1; 9 bases line up with TRBD2. Germline loops: CDR1 SGHDN, CDR2 FVKESK. The CDR3 has 15 amino acids. V shed 4 bases, J shed 9 bases, and the junction held 10 bases outside the gene matches. Full variable domain (outside the CDR3, taken from reference TRBV14 and TRBJ2-1): EAGVTQFPSHSVIEKGQTVTLRCDPISGHDNLYWYRRVMGKEIKFLLHFVKESKQDESGMPNNRFLAERTGGTYSTLKVQPAELEDSGVYFCASSLTGLAGSEQFFGPGTRLTVL.

This clonotype was counted ten times or more. This chain connects TRBV27 to TRBJ2-7; a possible D gene is TRBD1 (5 bases). Germline CDR1 reads MNHEY; CDR2 reads SMNVEV (reference sequence). The V gene lost 1 base and the J gene lost 3 bases, with 13 bases spanning the gap. This CDR3 region has 15 residues. The CDR3 reads CASSLYGASRYEQYF. The DNA of the CDR3 is TGTGCCAGCAGTTTATATGGGGCGAGTCGCTACGAGCAGTACTTC.

The chain recombines TRBV7-2 with TRBJ1-6; D is uncertain. CDR3 length: 12 amino acids. V lost 8 bases and J 6 bases, leaving 8 bases between the germline ends. Germline CDR1 SGHTA, CDR2 FQGNSA. The CDR3 region is CASGKGNSPLHF. The CDR3 DNA follows: TGTGCCAGCGGGAAGGGTAATTCACCCCTCCACTTT.

The chain joins TRBV28 to TRBJ2-2; D is undetermined. The CDR3 contains 13 residues. Germline CDR1 is MDHEN and CDR2 is SYDVKM. The V end was cut by 6 bases, the J end by 5 bases, with 10 bases between. The CDR3 region has the DNA TGTGCCAGCAGACTCCTACTGACCGGGGAGCTGTTTTTT. The encoded protein is CASRLLLTGELFF.

Regarding this clonotype: A much more abundant neighbour one base away suggests this may be a read error. Because the CDR3 is missing its conserved closing phenylalanine or tryptophan, this is likely a read error. As DNA, the CDR3 is TGTGCCAGCTCACCACCTCAGGGCGCAGAGACCCAGTACCTC. Translation gives CASSPPQGAETQYL. This chain connects TRBV18 to TRBJ2-5; TRBD1 is a possible D gene (5 bases). V lost 0 bases and J 4 bases, leaving 9 bases between the germline ends. This CDR3 spans 14 amino acids. Per the germline V gene, CDR1 is KGHSH and CDR2 is LQKENI.

This clonotype was found a few times. The chain uses TRBV10-2 and TRBJ2-7; D is unresolved. Germline CDR1 is WSHSY and CDR2 is SAAADI. The V and J ends lost 2 bases and 2 bases respectively, with 13 bases between them. The CDR3 is 15 amino acids. The CDR3 spells CASSEDRTATYEQYF. The CDR3 DNA sequence: TGCGCCAGCAGTGAGGATCGTACAGCAACCTACGAGCAGTACTTC.

This clonotype was seen only a few times. The J gene is TRBJ2-7, the V gene TRBV7-9, with TRBD2 identical over 9 bases. Per the germline V gene, CDR1 is SEHNR and CDR2 is FQNEAQ (reference sequence). The CDR3 totals 16 residues. V shed 5 bases, J shed 2 bases, and the junction held 10 bases outside the gene matches. The CDR3 spells CASSKSLAGRAYEQYF. The CDR3 nucleotides are TGTGCCAGCAGCAAGTCCCTAGCGGGAAGGGCCTACGAGCAGTACTTC.

Remarks on this clonotype: Being one base from a much bigger clone, this may be a read error. The chain carries TRBV7-8 and TRBJ2-7; D may be TRBD1 or TRBD2 (6 bases each). Germline values: CDR1 SGHVS, CDR2 FQNEAQ. This CDR3 has 16 amino acids. Trimming took off 2 bases at V and 0 bases at J, with 14 bases between the two ends. The CDR3 spells CASSLNAGEVSYEQYF. The CDR3 nucleotides are TGTGCCAGCAGCTTAAATGCAGGGGAGGTCTCCTACGAGCAGTACTTC.

The chain recombines TRBV7-2 with TRBJ1-1; TRBD1 matches at 10 bases. V gave up 0 bases and J gave up 3 bases; unmatched junction bases: 13. CDR1 is SGHTA, CDR2 FQGNSA, per germline. The CDR3 covers 19 residues. In DNA, the CDR3 is TGTGCCAGCAGCTTAGCCGGGAGTCCCTTCGGACAGGGGGACACTGAAGCTTTCTTT. Its translation is CASSLAGSPFGQGDTEAFF.

This clonotype was picked up many times. This chain links TRBV24-1 with TRBJ1-5; D gene ambiguous. The CDR3 contains 12 residues. Between the trimmed V and J ends, which lost 4 bases and 3 bases, there was a span of 3 bases. Looked up from germline, CDR1 is KGHDR and CDR2 is SFDVKD. This chain's CDR3 is CATSDPNQPQHF. For the CDR3, the DNA is TGTGCCACCAGTGACCCCAATCAGCCCCAGCATTTT.

The chain recombines TRBV4-1 with TRBJ1-4; possible D gene TRBD1, 5 bases. The CDR3 covers 15 residues. The germline V and J ends were trimmed by 0 bases and 7 bases, with 12 bases remaining between them. Germline-derived CDR1 and CDR2 are MGHRA and YSYEKL. The CDR3 loop reads CASSQDPGLGEKLFF. The DNA of the CDR3 is TGCGCCAGCAGCCAAGATCCGGGGCTGGGTGAAAAACTGTTTTTT.

The sample holds many counts of this clonotype. This CDR3 reads CASSFRTSPLHF. The DNA for the CDR3 is TGTGCCAGCAGTTTCAGGACTTCACCCCTCCACTTT. The rearrangement uses TRBV27 and TRBJ1-6; D remains unclear. The CDR3 extends over 12 amino acids. V lost 3 bases to trimming and J lost 9 bases, with 6 bases between them. Germline CDR1 reads MNHEY; CDR2 reads SMNVEV (reference sequence).

This clonotype was observed at least ten times. J is TRBJ2-7 and V is TRBV11-2; TRBD2 is a possible D gene (6 bases). CDR3 length: 15 amino acids. The V gene's germline CDR1 is SGHAT and CDR2 FQNNGV. Trimming left V 0 bases short and J 7 bases short, with 16 bases between. The chain's CDR3 is CASSLDRRGEYEQYF. The CDR3 DNA is TGTGCCAGCAGCTTAGACAGGAGGGGAGAGTATGAGCAGTACTTC.

In regard to this clonotype: This likely came from a read error, as a far larger clone is one base away. The V gene is TRBV28, the J gene TRBJ2-5, with 9 nucleotides matching TRBD2. CDR1 is MDHEN and CDR2 is SYDVKM in the germline V gene. The CDR3 is 14 amino acids. DNA of the CDR3: TGTGCCGGCAGCCAAGAGACTAGCGGAGGGACCCAGTACTTC. Its translation: CAGSQETSGGTQYF. The entire variable domain, with the rest obtained from reference TRBV28 and TRBJ2-5, is as follows: DVKVTQSSRYLVKRTGEKVFLECVQDMDHENMFWYRQDPGLGLRLIYFSYDVKMKEKGDIPEGYSVSREKKERFSLILESASTNQTSMYLCAGSQETSGGTQYFGPGTRLLVL.